This T cell receptor beta chain was sequenced in a study of shared clonotypes between healthy human individuals. Of note for this clone: Its specificity is not known.

The deep-level immunoSEQ assay was used. DNA input for the unsorted PBMC replicate PCRs was about 300 ng, some 31,000 T cell genomes. Sequenced by immunoSEQ multiplex PCR; TCRdb stores in-frame clones only, minus some. The sample has fewer than 650,000 clones, roughly 79% seen once. Those who donated were healthy HIV-negative adults, with no recent acute infections or vaccinations reported. The CDR3 spans 14 residues. Germline V lookup: CDR1 MDHEN, CDR2 SYDVKM. The junction had 8 bases not matched to a gene; V was cut back by 6 bases and J by 5 bases. Study conclusions and caveats: Owing to a small donor count, the genetic and exposure-history diversity represented was limited.

The gene calls are TRBV28 and TRBJ1-1; 8 bases are shared with TRBD1. Sequencing used PBMCs. The receptor was isolated from a woman aged 40 to 55 in good health. Some clones in this sample may be carry-over from other donors' samples. CDR3 bases: TGTGCCAGCAGCGAACAGGGGGGCCGGACTGAAGCTTTCTTT. This encodes CASSEQGGRTEAFF.